This TCR beta chain was captured in a study of T cell responses to AZD1222 COVID-19 vaccine. V was clipped by 5 bases and J by 4 bases, with 9 bases between them. Germline loops: CDR1 SGHDN, CDR2 FVKESK. CDR3 size: 12 residues. Study-wide results and caveats: Possibly, clonal diversity was underestimated; donors were largely white British and included more females. Repertoire sampling happened only post peak T cell response.

Assay used: immunoSEQ multiplex PCR; TCRdb lists only in-frame clones, some missing. The sample has some 60,000 clones; roughly 80% are singletons. About this clone: Its antigen is undetermined.

The clonotype comes from an adult who received the AZD1222 COVID-19 vaccine. Material: peripheral blood, obtained 28 days after the second AZD1222 dose. V usage is TRBV14 and J usage is TRBJ2-7; D call uncertain. The CDR3 DNA reads as TGTGCCAGCAGCGCCACTGGTTACGAGCAGTACTTC. This encodes CASSATGYEQYF.